The 2 T cell receptor beta chains reported below all come from one sample, sequenced in a study of CD8 T cells in Susac syndrome. RNA totalling 0.5 to 1 ug underwent reverse transcription with random hexamers. TCRdb processed the immunoSEQ multiplex PCR reads anew with MiXCR; each CDR3 protein has one entry. The data hold 84,000 or so distinct CDR3 sequences, with roughly 96% observed a single time. The sample consisted of CD8+ T cells from PBMCs. The receptors come from a human donor with Susac syndrome.

The sample holds one count of this clonotype. The chain has TRBV12-5 and TRBJ2-1; TRBD1 might be the D (5 bases). Germline assignment: CDR1 LGHNT and CDR2 FRNRAP. CDR3 size: 12 residues. The germline V and J ends were trimmed by 6 bases and 9 bases, with 12 bases remaining between them. CDR3 sequence (DNA): TGTGCTAGTGGCCGCCCGCAGGGTGAGCAGTTCTTC. This sequence encodes CASGRPQGEQFF.

V usage is TRBV29-1 and J usage is TRBJ2-5; no definite D call. Germline V CDR1 and CDR2: SQVTM, ANQGSEA. Trimming took 1 base from V and 5 from J, leaving 5 bases between them. CDR3 size: 11 residues. For the CDR3, the DNA is TGCAGCGTTGAAGTTCGGGAGACCCAGTACTTC. Its translation is CSVEVRETQYF.